These 24 T cell receptor beta chains originate from one sample sequenced in a study of T-cell memory formation after mild COVID-19. TCRdb processed the 5' RACE reads anew with MiXCR; each CDR3 protein has one entry. The sample yields just under 150,000 distinct CDR3 sequences, over 6% seen once. The sample was PBMCs or a T cell subset sorted from them (not recorded which). The receptors derive from an adult woman who had mild COVID-19 (a few samples of this study predate the infection). Cell type and time point are not known.

This clonotype showed up many times. The chain joins TRBV5-1 to TRBJ2-7; 9 bases agree with TRBD1. The CDR3 covers 16 residues. Germline CDR1 SGHRS, CDR2 YFSETQ. Trimming cost V 2 bases and J 0 bases; bases outside gene matches: 6. In nucleotides, the CDR3 is TGCGCCAGCAGCTTAGGGACAGGGAAGAACTCCTACGAGCAGTACTTC. This gives the protein CASSLGTGKNSYEQYF.

CDR3 coding DNA: TGTGCCAGCAGCATCGACAGATTTTACAATGAGCAGTTCTTC. Translation gives CASSIDRFYNEQFF. The chain recombines TRBV6-5 with TRBJ2-1, with D possibly matching TRBD1 (5 bases). V gave up 6 bases and J gave up 4 bases, with 13 bases separating them. CDR1 is MNHEY and CDR2 is SVGAGI in the germline V gene. This CDR3 is 14 amino acids long.

This clonotype was seen at least ten times. This chain uses TRBV12-3 or TRBV12-4 with TRBJ1-2; D ambiguous. Between the trimmed V and J ends, which lost 1 base and 7 bases, there was a span of 7 bases. The CDR3 has 12 amino acids. In nucleotides, the CDR3 is TGTGCCAGCAGTTTAGATGGGGTTGGCTACACCTTC. Amino acids: CASSLDGVGYTF.

This clonotype occurred many times. This rearrangement joins TRBV5-5 to TRBJ2-5, with D perhaps TRBD2 (6 bases). Germline V gene sequence: CDR1 SGHKS, CDR2 YYEKEE (reference sequence). CDR3 size: 14 residues. The ends were cut back, 4 bases at V and 2 bases at J, with 12 bases in the middle. CDR3 sequence reads: CASSPGGLQETQYF. CDR3 DNA sequence: TGTGCCAGCAGCCCCGGAGGGCTGCAAGAGACCCAGTACTTC.

This clonotype has at least ten counts. The chain uses TRBV6-5 and TRBJ2-1; 11 positions agree with TRBD2. The CDR3 has 14 residues. Losses at the gene ends were 8 bases for V and 7 bases for J; bases not matched to a gene: 7. Germline V gene sequence: CDR1 MNHEY, CDR2 SVGAGI. Here the CDR3 reads CASLAGGVSNEQFF. The CDR3 region has the DNA TGTGCCAGCCTAGCGGGAGGAGTTAGTAATGAGCAGTTCTTC.

This clonotype came up a few times. The chain links TRBV10-3 to TRBJ2-2; D is tentatively TRBD1 or TRBD2 (5 bases each). The V gene lost 6 bases and the J gene lost 3 bases, with 8 bases spanning the gap. The length of the CDR3 is 13 residues. The germline V gene encodes CDR1 ENHRY and CDR2 SYGVKD. The CDR3 region has the DNA TGTGCCATCAGGGGGACGCACACCGGGGAGCTGTTTTTT. Amino acid sequence: CAIRGTHTGELFF.

The chain recombines TRBV7-2 with TRBJ1-1; D not certain. Germline loops: CDR1 SGHTA, CDR2 FQGNSA. V lost 1 base and J lost 3, with 9 bases in between. This CDR3 contains 14 residues. The CDR3, as DNA: TGTGCCAGCAGCTTAGAGGGCCAATACACTGAAGCTTTCTTT. Amino acid sequence: CASSLEGQYTEAFF.

This clonotype appeared many times. The gene calls are TRBV6-1 and TRBJ2-5; a possible D gene is TRBD2 (6 bases). Germline V lookup: CDR1 MNHNS, CDR2 SASEGT. V was pared by 7 bases and J by 1 base, with 19 bases between. This CDR3 region has 16 residues. DNA for the CDR3: TGTGCCAGCAAACCAGCAGGAGCGGGTCCCCAAGAGACCCAGTACTTC. Protein: CASKPAGAGPQETQYF.

This clonotype has more than one count but fewer than ten. The rearrangement links TRBV20-1 to TRBJ1-1; D is unclear. Germline CDR1 DFQATT, CDR2 SNEGSKA (reference sequence). V was cut by 6 bases and J by 1 base, with 18 bases left in between. This CDR3 is 15 amino acids long. The CDR3 sequence: CSASRQASGNTEAFF. The DNA of the CDR3 is TGCAGTGCCTCCCGGCAGGCCTCGGGGAACACTGAAGCTTTCTTT.

The genes are TRBV20-1 and TRBJ1-2; 8 bases line up with TRBD1. The germline V gene encodes CDR1 DFQATT and CDR2 SNEGSKA (reference sequence). The V gene end was trimmed by 2 bases and the J gene end by 2 bases; junction bases not matched to a gene: 7. The CDR3 contains 15 residues. The CDR3 here is CSARPTGTGNYGYTF. In DNA, the CDR3 is TGCAGTGCTAGACCAACCGGGACAGGCAACTATGGCTACACCTTC.

A few counts support this clonotype. This chain links TRBV30 with TRBJ2-7, with D perhaps matching TRBD1 (5 bases). The ends were cut back, 5 bases at V and 4 bases at J, with 18 bases in the middle. CDR3 length: 14 amino acids. Per the germline V gene, CDR1 is GTSNPN and CDR2 is SVGIG (reference sequence). The CDR3 protein is CAWSGRRQYYEQYF. The CDR3 DNA reads as TGTGCCTGGTCAGGCCGGAGACAGTATTACGAGCAGTACTTC.

This clonotype has ten or more counts. The rearrangement uses TRBV5-1 and TRBJ2-7; 10 bases are a match to TRBD2. The germline V gene has CDR1 SGHRS and CDR2 YFSETQ. The V segment lost 2 bases and the J segment 2 bases; nucleotides outside the gene matches: 4. CDR3 length: 15 amino acids. The CDR3 DNA is TGCGCCAGCAGCTTTAGCGGGGGGATGGCCTACGAGCAGTACTTC. It encodes CASSFSGGMAYEQYF.

The chain has TRBV14 and TRBJ1-2; D ambiguous. Germline CDR1 reads SGHDN; CDR2 reads FVKESK. Trimming removed 0 bases from V and 2 bases from J, with 10 bases in between. The CDR3 sequence is 15 residues long. CDR3 sequence (DNA): TGTGCCAGCAGCCAAGATCTCGGGCGGAACTATGGCTACACCTTC. It translates to CASSQDLGRNYGYTF.

This sequence joins TRBV7-2 and TRBJ1-2, with D perhaps matching TRBD1 (5 bases). V lost 4 bases and J lost 3, with 12 bases in between. CDR3 length: 14 residues. Germline lookup yields CDR1 SGHTA and CDR2 FQGNSA. The CDR3 reads CASSSYRIDYGYTF. The CDR3 region has the DNA TGTGCCAGCAGCTCATACAGGATCGACTATGGCTACACCTTC. Looking up the rest from reference TRBV7-2 and TRBJ1-2 gives the full variable domain: GAGVSQSPSNKVTEKGKDVELRCDPISGHTALYWYRQSLGQGLEFLIYFQGNSAPDKSGLPSDRFSAERTGGSVSTLTIQRTQQEDSAVYLCASSSYRIDYGYTFGSGTRLTVV.

This clonotype was seen repeatedly, ten times or more. The V and J genes are TRBV7-2 and TRBJ2-1, with 8 bases lining up with TRBD2. The germline V gene encodes CDR1 SGHTA and CDR2 FQGNSA. The J segment lost 8 bases and the V segment lost 2 bases, leaving 11 bases of the junction unmatched. CDR3 size: 16 residues. The chain's CDR3 is CASSLRGGLVGYEQFF. DNA for the CDR3: TGTGCCAGCAGCTTAAGGGGGGGACTAGTCGGCTATGAGCAGTTCTTC.

This clonotype was picked up many times. The chain recombines TRBV20-1 with TRBJ1-1; 8 nucleotides agree with TRBD1. The V and J ends lost 2 bases and 4 bases, in that order; junction bases with no gene match: 9. CDR1 and CDR2 (germline): DFQATT, SNEGSKA (reference sequence). The CDR3 extends over 15 amino acids. CDR3 in amino acids: CSARKQQGVSTEAFF. For the CDR3, the DNA is TGCAGTGCTAGAAAACAACAGGGGGTCTCCACTGAAGCTTTCTTT.

The gene calls are TRBV12-3 or TRBV12-4 and TRBJ1-1; 7 bases line up with TRBD1. Losses at the gene ends were 0 bases for V and 4 bases for J; bases not matched to a gene: 5. The CDR3 totals 15 residues. CDR3 in amino acids: CASSLALTGTTEAFF. The CDR3 bases are TGTGCCAGCAGTTTAGCCCTGACAGGGACCACTGAAGCTTTCTTT.

This clonotype was seen repeatedly, ten times or more. The chain carries TRBV5-1 and TRBJ1-1; D gene uncertain. V was shortened by 4 bases and J by 5 bases, with 12 bases between the two germline ends. This CDR3 has 13 amino acids. Germline-derived CDR1 and CDR2 are SGHRS and YFSETQ. The CDR3 region has the DNA TGCGCCAGCAGCGGAACAGTATGGACTGAAGCTTTCTTT. It codes for CASSGTVWTEAFF.

This clonotype was observed many times. The V and J genes are TRBV7-2 and TRBJ2-1; the match to TRBD2 covers 12 bases. With V trimmed by 4 bases and J by 2 bases, 3 bases remained unmatched. The length of the CDR3 is 16 residues. The germline V gene encodes CDR1 SGHTA and CDR2 FQGNSA. The CDR3 loop is CASSSRLAGAYNEQFF. The CDR3 DNA follows: TGTGCCAGCAGCTCTAGACTAGCGGGGGCCTACAATGAGCAGTTCTTC.

This clonotype was observed a handful of times. The rearrangement uses TRBV10-3 and TRBJ1-1; D possibly corresponds to TRBD1 (5 bases). Germline V lookup: CDR1 ENHRY, CDR2 SYGVKD. The V and J ends lost 3 bases and 1 base respectively, with 9 bases between them. CDR3 length: 14 amino acids. The CDR3 loop is CAISDRQGNTEAFF. DNA of the CDR3: TGTGCCATCAGTGATAGGCAGGGGAACACTGAAGCTTTCTTT.

This clonotype came up a few times. The chain carries TRBV5-1 and TRBJ1-2, with 8 bases identical to TRBD1. With 0 bases clipped from V and 1 base from J, the junction kept 5 bases outside the gene matches. This CDR3 is built from 16 residues. Germline values: CDR1 SGHRS, CDR2 YFSETQ. Here the CDR3 DNA reads TGCGCCAGCAGCTTGGCCTTGACAGGGGATAACTATGGCTACACCTTC. It codes for CASSLALTGDNYGYTF.

The chain recombines TRBV6-1 with TRBJ2-1, with D perhaps matching TRBD1 (6 bases). Trimming pared 3 bases from V and 6 bases from J, leaving 12 bases between. The CDR3 extends over 14 amino acids. Germline lookup yields CDR1 MNHNS and CDR2 SASEGT. The CDR3 sequence: CASSEDRTANEQFF. The CDR3 DNA sequence: TGTGCCAGCAGTGAGGACCGGACAGCCAATGAGCAGTTCTTC.

This clonotype was picked up a small number of times. The V call is TRBV27, the J call TRBJ2-5; TRBD2 matches at 12 bases. V gave up 6 bases and J gave up 2 bases; unmatched junction bases: 4. The CDR3 length is 15 residues. The germline V gene has CDR1 MNHEY and CDR2 SMNVEV (reference sequence). As DNA, the CDR3 is TGTGCCAGCAGATCCCTAGCGGGGGGGCAAGAGACCCAGTACTTC. This gives the protein CASRSLAGGQETQYF.

The sample holds many counts of this clonotype. V usage is TRBV9 and J usage is TRBJ1-1, with D hard to call. Germline CDR1 is SGDLS and CDR2 is YYNGEE. Trimming left V 4 bases short and J 1 base short, with 8 bases between. The CDR3 has 13 amino acids. This chain's CDR3 is CASSLRSNTEAFF. CDR3 nucleotide sequence: TGTGCCAGCAGCTTACGATCGAACACTGAAGCTTTCTTT.